Below are 15 T cell receptor beta chains sequenced from a single sample in a study of blood T cell repertoires in COVID-19. Sequencing used immunoSEQ multiplex PCR; TCRdb keeps in-frame clones, though not all of them. The table has about 120,000 clones, around 90% seen once. The material sequenced was peripheral blood. These receptors all stem from a human donor in a cohort sampled during active COVID-19.

This chain links TRBV7-2 with TRBJ2-1, with TRBD1 as a possible D gene (5 bases). The germline gives CDR1 SGHTA, CDR2 FQGNSA. V was shortened by 0 bases and J by 9 bases, with 15 bases between the two germline ends. The length of the CDR3 is 15 residues. CDR3 loop: CASSLAQGPSGEQFF. CDR3 nucleotide sequence: TGTGCCAGCAGCTTAGCGCAGGGTCCCAGTGGTGAGCAGTTCTTC.

This clone appeared once. The chain links TRBV9 to TRBJ1-1, with TRBD1 matching over 12 bases. V lost 0 bases and J lost 9; bases outside the gene matches: 9. This CDR3 is 16 amino acids long. Germline V lookup: CDR1 SGDLS, CDR2 YYNGEE. CDR3 sequence: CASSVAFGTGGRQAFF. CDR3 bases: TGTGCCAGCAGCGTAGCTTTTGGGACAGGGGGCAGGCAAGCTTTCTTT.

The chain joins TRBV5-1 to TRBJ2-5, with D maybe TRBD2 (5 bases). Between the trimmed V and J ends, which lost 4 bases and 5 bases, there was a span of 15 bases. This CDR3 is built from 14 residues. Germline V CDR1 and CDR2: SGHRS, YFSETQ. The CDR3 region has the DNA TGCGCCAGCAGCCAACACCGCCCGGGGGAGACCCAGTACTTC. It yields the protein CASSQHRPGETQYF.

This sequence joins TRBV4-1 and TRBJ1-1; 10 bases agree with TRBD1. Germline V gene lookup returns CDR1 MGHRA and CDR2 YSYEKL. V was clipped by 2 bases and J by 4 bases; unmatched bases: 7. This CDR3 spans 16 amino acids. As DNA, the CDR3 is TGCGCCAGCAGCCAATCCGGGACAGGGGATATCACTGAAGCTTTCTTT. This encodes CASSQSGTGDITEAFF.

The chain joins TRBV6-5 to TRBJ1-2, with 7 bases aligning to TRBD1. This CDR3 is built from 16 residues. With V trimmed by 2 bases and J by 4 bases, 10 bases remained unmatched. CDR1 is MNHEY and CDR2 is SVGAGI in the germline V gene. CDR3 DNA: TGTGCCAGCAGTTACACTCGGACAGGCCAGGTCTATGGCTACACCTTC. The encoded protein is CASSYTRTGQVYGYTF.

This clone was counted only a few times. J is TRBJ2-2 and V is TRBV5-5; the D gene is possibly TRBD1 (5 bases). Trimming removed 2 bases from V and 6 bases from J, with 14 bases in between. The CDR3 runs 15 residues. Germline V gives CDR1 SGHKS, CDR2 YYEKEE (reference sequence). CDR3 coding DNA: TGTGCCAGCAGCTTTGTCCAGGGCTATTCCGGGGAGCTGTTTTTT. Its protein is CASSFVQGYSGELFF.

V and J are TRBV11-2 and TRBJ1-1; tentatively, D is TRBD1 (6 bases). Trimming pared 0 bases from V and 2 bases from J, leaving 10 bases between. The germline V gene has CDR1 SGHAT and CDR2 FQNNGV. This CDR3 is built from 15 residues. The CDR3 DNA reads TGTGCCAGCAGCTTAGAAGGGGGTTCAAACACTGAAGCTTTCTTT. This sequence encodes CASSLEGGSNTEAFF.

The chain joins TRBV19 to TRBJ2-1; D not certain. Trimming cost V 2 bases and J 3 bases, with 11 bases left between them. The CDR3 contains 15 residues. CDR1 and CDR2 (germline): LNHDA, SQIVND (reference sequence). The CDR3 protein is CASSIFSRDYNEQFF. The CDR3 nucleotides are TGTGCCAGTAGTATATTTAGCCGTGACTACAATGAGCAGTTCTTC.

The chain joins TRBV6-5 to TRBJ1-1; D may be TRBD1 (5 bases). The CDR3 covers 16 residues. Trimming removed 0 bases from V and 3 bases from J, with 14 bases in between. CDR1 and CDR2 from the germline V gene are MNHEY and SVGAGI. CDR3 DNA sequence: TGTGCCAGCAGTTACTCGACCGGGTGGGGGGACACTGAAGCTTTCTTT. Its protein is CASSYSTGWGDTEAFF.

This clone was observed a few times. The genes are TRBV11-2 and TRBJ1-1; D remains ambiguous. The V and J ends lost 0 bases and 5 bases respectively, with 19 bases between them. The CDR3 contains 17 residues. Germline V gives CDR1 SGHAT, CDR2 FQNNGV. The CDR3 bases are TGTGCCAGCAGCTTAGAACCCCGTTCGTGGAGGGAAACTGAAGCTTTCTTT. As protein: CASSLEPRSWRETEAFF.

The chain links TRBV10-3 to TRBJ2-7; D gene uncertain. The CDR3 sequence is 14 residues long. Germline V gene sequence: CDR1 ENHRY, CDR2 SYGVKD. The germline V and J ends were trimmed by 3 bases and 0 bases, with 9 bases remaining between them. This CDR3 is CAISERSVSYEQYF. The CDR3 DNA reads as TGTGCCATCAGTGAACGGAGCGTCTCCTACGAGCAGTACTTC.

The V and J genes are TRBV5-6 and TRBJ2-5; a possible D gene is TRBD2 (5 bases). Trimming left V 2 bases short and J 3 bases short, with 11 bases between. Germline V gene sequence: CDR1 SGHDT, CDR2 YYEEEE. The CDR3 has 14 residues. CDR3 loop: CASSFSGNKETQYF. CDR3 nucleotide sequence: TGTGCCAGCAGCTTTTCGGGGAACAAAGAGACCCAGTACTTC.

The V and J genes are TRBV6-6 and TRBJ2-7, with 13 bases fitting TRBD2. The CDR3 length is 17 residues. Looked up from germline, CDR1 is MNHNY and CDR2 is SVGAGI (reference sequence). V trimming: 5 bases; J trimming: 5 bases; junction bases outside the gene matches: 12. The CDR3 is CASSRPPTSGGAHEQYF. CDR3 nucleotide sequence: TGTGCCAGCAGTCGCCCACCTACTAGCGGGGGGGCCCACGAGCAGTACTTC.

V and J are TRBV11-3 and TRBJ2-5, with 7 positions matching TRBD2. V lost 2 bases to trimming and J lost 2 bases; unmatched junction nucleotides: 2. Germline CDR1 is SGHNT and CDR2 is YENEEA. CDR3 size: 14 residues. The CDR3 sequence: CASSLSGDQETQYF. The DNA for the CDR3 is TGTGCCAGCAGCTTAAGCGGGGATCAAGAGACCCAGTACTTC.

This sequence joins TRBV6-5 and TRBJ1-4; TRBD1 matches at 10 bases. Germline CDR1 MNHEY, CDR2 SVGAGI. The CDR3 totals 14 residues. V lost 6 bases and J lost 9; bases outside the gene matches: 7. CDR3 residues: CASRSVGQGKKLFF. The CDR3, as DNA: TGTGCCAGCAGATCCGTGGGACAGGGGAAAAAACTGTTTTTT.